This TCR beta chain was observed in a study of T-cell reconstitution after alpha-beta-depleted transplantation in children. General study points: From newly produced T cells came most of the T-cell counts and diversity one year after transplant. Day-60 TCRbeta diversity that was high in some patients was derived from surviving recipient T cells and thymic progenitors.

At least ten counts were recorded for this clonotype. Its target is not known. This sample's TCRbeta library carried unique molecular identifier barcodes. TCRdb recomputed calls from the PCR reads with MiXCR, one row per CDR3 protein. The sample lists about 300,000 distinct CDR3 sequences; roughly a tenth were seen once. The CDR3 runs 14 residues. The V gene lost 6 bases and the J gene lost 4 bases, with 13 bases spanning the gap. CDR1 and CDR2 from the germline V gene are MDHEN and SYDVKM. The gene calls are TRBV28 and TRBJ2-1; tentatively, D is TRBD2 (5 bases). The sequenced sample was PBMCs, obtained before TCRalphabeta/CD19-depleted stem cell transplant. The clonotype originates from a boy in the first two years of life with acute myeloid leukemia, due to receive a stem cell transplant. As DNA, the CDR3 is TGTGCCAGCAGCGTCTCCGGACTTTACAATGAGCAGTTCTTC. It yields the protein CASSVSGLYNEQFF.